The entry that follows covers one T cell receptor beta chain sequence. What antigen it recognizes has not been identified. Base qualities are not at hand, and no much larger clone is one base apart. Library construction relied on the immunoSEQ multiplex PCR assay. For the multiplex PCR, a mixture combining 60 forward primers for TCR Vbeta segments and 13 reverse primers for TCR Jbeta segments was used. A multiplex PCR assay on genomic DNA amplified the CDR3 region of rearranged TCR beta genes. The Illumina HiSeq System was used to sequence the amplified TCR beta libraries as 87-base-pair reads. Per the source publication's procedure: In a later analysis, tens of millions of unique TCR beta chains were counted across the approximately 670 repertoires, and roughly 11 million of these chains were shared by at least two donors. A nearest-neighbor algorithm error-corrected the raw reads and collapsed the reads into unique sequences, merging closely related sequences to remove PCR and sequencing errors. V, D and J gene segments were assigned by aligning CDR3 sequences to IMGT reference sequences. Each retained sequence needed at least a six-nucleotide match to both a V gene segment and a J gene segment. Rearrangements were called productive when the CDR3 lacked stop codons and stayed in frame with V and J; all others were non-productive. CDR3 was defined according to IMGT convention as the region running from the second conserved V-encoded cysteine to the conserved J-encoded phenylalanine. In an earlier analysis of around 570 of the donors, sequences lacking an unambiguous match to a single V gene segment were excluded. In an earlier analysis of approximately 560 of the donors, a V segment was called functional when productive rearrangements were above 56.7%, and segregating when the standard deviation between donors exceeded 5%. A statistical classification framework was built for diagnosing cytomegalovirus status from the catalog of TCR beta chain sequences. In a later analysis, V and J genes were assigned by comparing TCR nucleotide sequences against IMGT/GENE-DB human TR gene sequences. Using the TCRdist pipeline, a later analysis assigned CDR3 sequences along with most-parsimonious VDJ recombination scenarios. In a later analysis, every TCR beta chain was defined by the combination of its CDR3 amino acid sequence and its V-gene family, and reads without a unique V-gene family were dropped. To address suspected cross-contamination and a sequencing artifact, a later analysis removed approximately 600 highly shared, low-generation-probability nucleotide sequences. A later analysis calculated a clonal expansion index for each public chain from normalized within-repertoire ranks of inferred template counts. A later analysis computed generation probabilities with a VDJ recombination model fitted to out-of-frame rearrangements, and checked the results against IGoR. In a later analysis, TCR-TCR, TCR-HLA and TCR-CMV co-occurrence was scored with hypergeometric tests, and a repertoire-size bias correction was applied to TCR pairs. To estimate false discovery rates, a later analysis permuted the HLA or CMV assignments 20 times. In a later analysis, co-occurring TCRs were grouped with DBSCAN, and TCRdist sequence similarity was added when clustering was performed within HLA-allele-positive subsets. Co-occurrence clustering excluded repertoires with fewer than 30,000 or more than 120,000 public chains, plus five with anomalous nucleotide sharing. TCRdb limited this immuneACCESS table to in-frame rearrangements with V and J called. A share of clones is missing; checked studies link under half to unresolved V genes, and the rest is unexplained. Clonal size and the V and J genes are those of that table, whereas D and trimming came from the DNA. Counted in this sample were about 210,000 clones; roughly four fifths of them appeared once. Around 9.6% of the sample lies in the top ten.

In total, more than 500 healthy bone marrow donors made up the cohort. At the time of sampling, every cohort member was nominally healthy, though immune exposures that went unrecorded were likely present. The donor was CMV seropositive and belonged to the group of more than 250 seropositive cohort members. Every donor gave a peripheral blood sample, and the peripheral blood mononuclear cells from that sample were used for TCR beta sequencing. Genomic DNA extraction from the blood cell samples was performed with the Qiagen DNeasy Blood Extraction Kit. The sample belongs to a study of cytomegalovirus exposure and HLA in healthy donors (dated by TCRdb to 2015 to 2018). For context, the study as a whole: An earlier analysis of roughly 570 of the donors reported over 250 Gb of sequence data and roughly 120 million unique TCR beta sequences obtained from some 200 million T cells. An early release that covered roughly 600 HLA-typed donors contained about 300 gigabases of sequencing data and around 80 million unique TCR sequences. Of the roughly 400 genotyped donors, less than 90% were placed in the genetic ancestry cluster associated with self-reported Caucasian donors. The study was designed to test whether signatures of past pathogen exposure could be identified by cataloging public T cell receptors. The study used immunosequencing to profile the T cell repertoires of 666 subjects and linked those repertoires to cytomegalovirus serostatus. In addition to the first cohort of several hundred subjects, a separate validation cohort of approximately 130 different subjects was used. The study combined high-throughput TCR immunosequencing, statistical association of individual TCRs with disease status, and machine learning to predict cytomegalovirus infection status. A later analysis re-examined previously published TCR beta repertoires from about 670 donors and added high-resolution HLA genotyping to investigate patterns of TCR occurrence. Rather than drawing on any new phenotypic data, the later analysis identified candidate immune exposures from TCR beta sequences and the way those sequences occurred across donors. An earlier analysis of 587 of the donors used high-throughput TCR beta sequencing to judge whether each TCR beta V gene segment behaved as functional or pseudogenic. Alongside the repertoire data, information on donor age, sex, ethnicity and CMV serostatus was compiled. In a later genetic analysis, genome-wide SNP genotypes for about 55% of the 666 donors were used, and that subset was treated as a discovery cohort. All discovery cohort repertoires had been generated using a single sequencing platform. HLA typing covered class I and class II loci at four-digit resolution. The number of donors typed differed by locus, with 629-630 for A, B, C, DRB1 and DQB1, 522 for DQA1, some 570 for DPA1, and approximately 470 for DPB1. A handful of DR-DQ haplotypes were handled as single units for association and clustering because linkage in the cohort was strong. Across 398 genotyped donors of the cohort, an average of roughly 250,000 unique TCR beta nucleotide sequences per donor were sequenced, and around 19% of those sequences were non-productive. Overall study outcomes, separate from this receptor: When HLA alleles, especially DR and DQ, strongly co-occurred, attributing TCR associations to individual alleles was difficult. In a later genetic analysis, fewer N-insertions in productive TCRs were reported among donors in an Asian-associated ancestry cluster than the roughly 640-donor mean. A later analysis found that HLA-associated TCR beta chains were more clonally expanded and had lower generation probabilities than equally common non-associated chains. V-gene and J-gene trimming of TCR beta chains was associated with a missense DCLRE1C variant in a later genetic analysis, and the association was replicated in an independent cohort. Three of the identified cytomegalovirus-associated TCR beta chains were confirmed in vitro to be specific for cytomegalovirus antigens. An earlier analysis of approximately 590 of the donors showed that most TCR beta V segments appeared in productive rearrangements either about 87% or about 30% of the time, which broadly matched IMGT annotations. CMV serostatus was the only immune exposure information available for the cohort. A further reported finding was that TCR beta sequences accurately predicted the HLA-A and HLA-B alleles for most subjects in the first cohort. Because some donors lacked HLA typing at each locus, the association tests relied only on the typed subset. Linkage disequilibrium might explain the correlated functional status among segregating V segments, but an unknown experimental factor could not be ruled out. According to a later analysis, TCR association rates differed among HLA loci, with DRB1 alleles showing the most associated TCRs and HLA-C alleles showing the fewest. The sequencing pipeline was judged likely to have produced a cluster of highly shared sequence variants as a technical artifact. Because counts were too low, some 17 rarely observed V segments, including chromosome 9 orphons, were excluded from the earlier analysis of around 640 of the donors. The study gave a list of under 200 TCR beta chains associated with cytomegalovirus. A later analysis associated 16,951 TCR beta sequences with specific HLA alleles at a false discovery rate of 0.05. Most TCR sequences were seen in very few donors, while some public TCRs were found in many individuals. According to a later analysis, parvovirus B19, influenza, CMV and Epstein-Barr virus appeared linked to several top co-occurrence clusters. Sequencing depth was assumed to be roughly uniform across donors in the presence/absence analyses, though that assumption may not hold. Most CMV-associated TCR beta chains appeared to be HLA-restricted in a later analysis, and the HLA associations seemed to be driven largely by CMV exposure. Cytomegalovirus status was reported to be diagnosed by the classifier with high specificity and sensitivity in both the original and validation cohorts. Only TCR beta chains were sequenced in this cohort, and the absence of alpha or paired-chain data limited detectable features. According to the authors, the approach could potentially be generalized to other disease states and immunological phenotypes. Some IMGT-functional V segments, including TRBV6-2 and TRBV6-3, could not be told apart with the 87-base-pair reads, so those segments were excluded.

From cysteine to phenylalanine, the CDR3 is 15 amino acids long. The sequence is cut down to CDR3 DNA, 45 bases in frame from base 1. At the junction V is shortened by 8 bases and J by 3 bases; bases outside the gene matches: 10. In the germline V gene, CDR1 corresponds to SNHLY and CDR2 to FYNNEI. The source material was PBMCs. The sequence was obtained from a woman between 50 and 59 years old in good health and CMV-seropositive. The rearranged chain carries TRBV2 and TRBJ2-3; TRBD2 aligns with 8 central bases. The nucleotide sequence reads as follows: TGTGCCAGCGTAGCGGGGCGTTACAGGACAGATACGCAGTATTTT. Translation gives CASVAGRYRTDTQYF. The CDR3, completed at both ends by the reference TRBV2 and TRBJ2-3 genes, gives the full variable domain EPEVTQTPSHQVTQMGQEVILRCVPISNHLYFYWYRQILGQKVEFLVSFYNNEISEKSEIFDDQFSVERPDGSNFTLKIRSTKLEDSAMYFCASVAGRYRTDTQYFGPGTRLTVL.